These T cell receptor beta chains were read from a single sample in a study of tumor and adjacent non-tumor tissue in lung cancer. From the multiplex PCR reads, TCRdb called clonotypes with MiXCR, one entry per CDR3 protein. The sample holds some 120,000 distinct CDR3 sequences, over 65% seen once. Specimen: lung tumor tissue. These receptors were obtained from a man in his thirties or forties with non-small cell lung cancer. CDR3s include the opening cysteine and the closing phenylalanine or tryptophan. Fields, in order: D gene, V gene, clone size, J gene, CDR3 protein, CDR3 DNA. The D gene is left open where the match is weak. The size of a clone is reported for some rows only, either as once, few or many, or as a class for expanded clones.

D gene: -; V gene: TRBV12-3/TRBV12-4; clone size: -; J gene: TRBJ1-2; CDR3 protein: CAIIVGTGYTF; CDR3 DNA: TGTGCCATCATTGTAGGGACTGGCTACACCTTT
D gene: -; V gene: TRBV5-6; clone size: -; J gene: TRBJ2-4; CDR3 protein: CASSLVAKNIQYF; CDR3 DNA: TGTGCCAGCAGCTTGGTGGCGAAAAACATTCAGTACTTC
D gene: TRBD1; V gene: TRBV12-5; clone size: -; J gene: TRBJ2-7; CDR3 protein: CASGLGTGIFHEQYF; CDR3 DNA: TGTGCTAGTGGTTTGGGGACAGGGATTTTCCACGAGCAGTACTTC
D gene: TRBD1; V gene: TRBV5-1; clone size: few; J gene: TRBJ2-7; CDR3 protein: CASSLGGSGQSSYEQYF; CDR3 DNA: TGCGCCAGCAGCTTGGGAGGGTCGGGACAGAGCTCCTACGAGCAGTACTTC
D gene: -; V gene: TRBV29-1; clone size: -; J gene: TRBJ2-1; CDR3 protein: CNVGPPSSEQFF; CDR3 DNA: TGCAACGTGGGGCCCCCCTCATCTGAGCAGTTCTTC
D gene: -; V gene: TRBV11-1; clone size: -; J gene: TRBJ2-5; CDR3 protein: CASSLLGGGQETQYF; CDR3 DNA: TGTGCCAGCAGCTTACTTGGAGGCGGACAAGAGACCCAGTACTTC
D gene: -; V gene: TRBV4-1; clone size: many; J gene: TRBJ2-7; CDR3 protein: CASSQEWPFGSYEQYF; CDR3 DNA: TGCGCCAGCAGCCAAGAATGGCCCTTTGGGTCCTACGAGCAGTACTTC
D gene: TRBD1; V gene: TRBV12-3/TRBV12-4; clone size: -; J gene: TRBJ2-1; CDR3 protein: CASSRTGSSYNEQSF; CDR3 DNA: TGTGCCAGCAGCCGGACAGGGAGCTCCTACAATGAGCAGTCTTTC
D gene: -; V gene: TRBV12-3/TRBV12-4; clone size: many; J gene: TRBJ1-1; CDR3 protein: CASSLGTPNTEAFF; CDR3 DNA: TGTGCCAGCAGTTTAGGGACACCCAACACTGAAGCTTTCTTT
D gene: -; V gene: TRBV6-1; clone size: many; J gene: TRBJ2-6; CDR3 protein: CASNWGSGANVLTF; CDR3 DNA: TGTGCCAGCAACTGGGGCTCTGGGGCCAACGTCCTGACTTTC
D gene: -; V gene: TRBV28; clone size: few; J gene: TRBJ1-6; CDR3 protein: CASSLRQLQSPLHF; CDR3 DNA: TGTGCCAGCAGTTTAAGACAACTGCAGTCACCCCTCCACTTT
D gene: -; V gene: TRBV4-1; clone size: -; J gene: TRBJ1-5; CDR3 protein: CASSQEPGSTQPQHF; CDR3 DNA: TGCGCCAGCAGCCAAGAACCAGGTAGCACTCAGCCCCAGCATTTT
D gene: -; V gene: TRBV11-3; clone size: -; J gene: TRBJ2-1; CDR3 protein: CASSLVYEQFF; CDR3 DNA: TGTGCCAGCAGCTTAGTCTATGAGCAATTCTTC
D gene: -; V gene: TRBV6-1; clone size: many; J gene: TRBJ2-3; CDR3 protein: CASSEALPDTQYF; CDR3 DNA: TGTGCCAGCAGTGAAGCGCTGCCAGATACGCAGTATTTT
D gene: -; V gene: TRBV11-3; clone size: -; J gene: TRBJ1-1; CDR3 protein: CASSLDNLSGTEAIF; CDR3 DNA: TGTGCCAGCAGCTTAGATAACCTATCAGGCACTGAAGCTATCTTT
D gene: -; V gene: TRBV2; clone size: -; J gene: TRBJ2-1; CDR3 protein: CASSEMVRGAERFF; CDR3 DNA: TGTGCCAGCAGTGAGATGGTCAGGGGGGCTGAGCGGTTCTTC
D gene: TRBD2; V gene: TRBV6-5; clone size: -; J gene: TRBJ2-4; CDR3 protein: CASSGLAGGIKNTQYF; CDR3 DNA: TGTGCTAGCAGTGGGCTAGCGGGGGGGATCAAAAACACTCAGTACTTC
D gene: -; V gene: TRBV12-3/TRBV12-4; clone size: -; J gene: TRBJ1-2; CDR3 protein: CASTLGTGYTF; CDR3 DNA: TGTGCCAGCACTTTAGGGACTGGCTATACCTTC
D gene: TRBD2; V gene: TRBV11-2; clone size: -; J gene: TRBJ2-1; CDR3 protein: CASSSRLARVLARNEQFF; CDR3 DNA: TGTGCCAGCAGCTCCAGACTAGCGAGAGTACTGGCGCGGAATGAGCAGTTCTTC
D gene: -; V gene: TRBV6-2/TRBV6-3; clone size: many; J gene: TRBJ1-1; CDR3 protein: CASSRTEWNTEAFF; CDR3 DNA: TGTGCCAGCAGTAGGACAGAATGGAACACTGAAGCTTTCTTT
D gene: -; V gene: TRBV4-1; clone size: -; J gene: TRBJ1-1; CDR3 protein: CASSQDLGRVLAEAFF; CDR3 DNA: TGCGCCAGCAGCCAAGATCTGGGCAGGGTGTTGGCTGAAGCTTTCTTT
D gene: -; V gene: TRBV12-3/TRBV12-4; clone size: -; J gene: TRBJ1-4; CDR3 protein: CASSRMASNEKLFF; CDR3 DNA: TGTGCCAGCAGTCGGATGGCCAGTAATGAAAAACTGTTTTTT